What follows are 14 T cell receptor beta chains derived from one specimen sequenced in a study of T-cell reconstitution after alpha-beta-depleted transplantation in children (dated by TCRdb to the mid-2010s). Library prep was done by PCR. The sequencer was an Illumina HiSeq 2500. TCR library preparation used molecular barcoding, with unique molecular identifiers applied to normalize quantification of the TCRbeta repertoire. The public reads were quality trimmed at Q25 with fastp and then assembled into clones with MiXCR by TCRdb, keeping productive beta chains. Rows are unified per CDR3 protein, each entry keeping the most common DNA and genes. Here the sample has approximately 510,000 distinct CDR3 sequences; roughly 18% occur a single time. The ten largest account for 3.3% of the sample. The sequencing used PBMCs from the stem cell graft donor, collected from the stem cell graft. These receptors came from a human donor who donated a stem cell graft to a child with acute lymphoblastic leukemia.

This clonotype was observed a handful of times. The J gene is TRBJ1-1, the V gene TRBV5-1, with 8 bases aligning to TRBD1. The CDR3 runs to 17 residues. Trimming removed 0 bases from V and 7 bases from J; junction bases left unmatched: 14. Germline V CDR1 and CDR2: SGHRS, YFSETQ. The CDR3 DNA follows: TGCGCCAGCAGCTTGGACCCATCTCGACAGGGGATAAATGAAGCTTTCTTT. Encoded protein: CASSLDPSRQGINEAFF.

The CDR3 region is CASSSWGTGNTIYF. DNA for the CDR3: TGTGCCAGCAGTAGTTGGGGAACTGGAAACACCATATATTTT. J is TRBJ1-3 and V is TRBV27; D unresolved. V lost 5 bases and J 2 bases, leaving 10 bases between the germline ends. This CDR3 has 14 amino acids. Germline CDR1 reads MNHEY; CDR2 reads SMNVEV (reference sequence).

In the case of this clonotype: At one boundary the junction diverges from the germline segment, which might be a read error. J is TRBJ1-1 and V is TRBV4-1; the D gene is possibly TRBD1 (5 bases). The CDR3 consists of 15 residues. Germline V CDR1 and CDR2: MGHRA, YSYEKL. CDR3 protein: CASSAPGRLNPEAFF. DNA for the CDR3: TGCGCCAGCAGCGCACCGGGACGGCTGAACCCTGAAGCTTTCTTT.

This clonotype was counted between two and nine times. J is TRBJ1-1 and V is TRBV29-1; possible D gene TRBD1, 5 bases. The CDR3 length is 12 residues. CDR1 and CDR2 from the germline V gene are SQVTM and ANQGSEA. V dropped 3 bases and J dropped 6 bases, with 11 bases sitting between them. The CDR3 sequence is CSVEAGTAEAFF. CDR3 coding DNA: TGCAGCGTTGAGGCAGGGACGGCTGAAGCTTTCTTT. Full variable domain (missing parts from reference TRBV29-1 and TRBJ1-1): SAVISQKPSRDICQRGTSLTIQCQVDSQVTMMFWYRQQPGQSLTLIATANQGSEATYESGFVIDKFPISRPNLTFSTLTVSNMSPEDSSIYLCSVEAGTAEAFFGQGTRLTVV.

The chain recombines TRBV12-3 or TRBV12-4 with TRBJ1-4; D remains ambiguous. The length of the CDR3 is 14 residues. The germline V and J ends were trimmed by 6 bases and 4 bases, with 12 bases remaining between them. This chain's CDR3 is CASREGSYNEKLFF. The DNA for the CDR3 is TGTGCCAGCAGGGAGGGCAGCTATAATGAAAAACTGTTTTTT.

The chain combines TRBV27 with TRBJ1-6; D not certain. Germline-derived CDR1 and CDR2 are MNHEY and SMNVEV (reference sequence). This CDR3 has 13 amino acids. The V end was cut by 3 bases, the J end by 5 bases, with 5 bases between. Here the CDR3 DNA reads TGTGCCAGCAGTTTCCAGAATAATTCACCCCTCCACTTT. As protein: CASSFQNNSPLHF.

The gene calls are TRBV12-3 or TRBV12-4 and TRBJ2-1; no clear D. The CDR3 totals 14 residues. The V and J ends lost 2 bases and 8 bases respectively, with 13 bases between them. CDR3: CASSLLPYYDEQFF. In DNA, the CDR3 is TGTGCCAGCAGTTTACTCCCTTATTACGATGAGCAGTTCTTC.

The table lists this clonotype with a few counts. The CDR3 loop reads CASSYMQGPSSSGANVLTF. The CDR3 region has the DNA TGTGCCAGCAGTTACATGCAGGGGCCCTCCTCCTCTGGGGCCAACGTCCTGACTTTC. V is TRBV6-5 and J is TRBJ2-6, with a tentative D call TRBD1 (6 bases). CDR1 is MNHEY, CDR2 SVGAGI, per germline. The V gene lost 2 bases and the J gene lost 0 bases, with 17 bases spanning the gap. The CDR3 runs to 19 residues.

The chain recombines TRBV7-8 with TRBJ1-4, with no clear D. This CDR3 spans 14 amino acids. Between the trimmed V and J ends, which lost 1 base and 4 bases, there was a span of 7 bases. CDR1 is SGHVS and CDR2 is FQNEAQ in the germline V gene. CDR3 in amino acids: CASSLVDGNEKLFF. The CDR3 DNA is TGTGCCAGCAGCTTAGTGGACGGTAATGAAAAACTGTTTTTT.

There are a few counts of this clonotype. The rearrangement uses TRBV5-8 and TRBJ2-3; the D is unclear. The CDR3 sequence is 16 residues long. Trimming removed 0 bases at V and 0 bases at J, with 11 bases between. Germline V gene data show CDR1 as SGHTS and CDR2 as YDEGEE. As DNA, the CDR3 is TGTGCCAGCAGCTTGGGTTCCGTCGAAAGCACAGATACGCAGTATTTT. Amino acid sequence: CASSLGSVESTDTQYF.

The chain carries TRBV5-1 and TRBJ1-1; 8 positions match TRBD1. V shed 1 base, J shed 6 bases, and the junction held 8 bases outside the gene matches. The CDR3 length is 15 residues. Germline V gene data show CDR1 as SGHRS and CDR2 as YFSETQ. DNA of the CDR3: TGCGCCAGCAGCTTGAAACAGGGGGTGATGGCTGAAGCTTTCTTT. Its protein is CASSLKQGVMAEAFF.

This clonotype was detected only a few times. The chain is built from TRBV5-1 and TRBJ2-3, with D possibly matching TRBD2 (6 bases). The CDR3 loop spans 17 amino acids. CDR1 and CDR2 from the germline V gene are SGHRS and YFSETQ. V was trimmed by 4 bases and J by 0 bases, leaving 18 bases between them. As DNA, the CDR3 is TGCGCCAGCAGCGAGGATTCCCTAGCGCGTAGCACAGATACGCAGTATTTT. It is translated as CASSEDSLARSTDTQYF.

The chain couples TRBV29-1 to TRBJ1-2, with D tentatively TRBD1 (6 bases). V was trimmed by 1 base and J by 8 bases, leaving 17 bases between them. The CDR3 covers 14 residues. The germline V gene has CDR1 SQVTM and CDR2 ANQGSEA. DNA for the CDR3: TGCAGCGTTGAAGGGACAGACTTGGGCTGGGGCTACACCTTC. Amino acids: CSVEGTDLGWGYTF. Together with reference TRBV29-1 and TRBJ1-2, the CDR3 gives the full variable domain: SAVISQKPSRDICQRGTSLTIQCQVDSQVTMMFWYRQQPGQSLTLIATANQGSEATYESGFVIDKFPISRPNLTFSTLTVSNMSPEDSSIYLCSVEGTDLGWGYTFGSGTRLTVV.

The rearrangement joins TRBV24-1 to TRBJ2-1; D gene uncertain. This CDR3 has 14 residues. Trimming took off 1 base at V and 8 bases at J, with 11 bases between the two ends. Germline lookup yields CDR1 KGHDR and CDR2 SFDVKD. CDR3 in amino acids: CATSDFLGLDEQFF. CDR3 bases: TGTGCCACCAGTGATTTTTTAGGGTTGGATGAGCAGTTCTTC.